The sequence of this T cell receptor (beta chain) was determined in a study of blood T cell repertoires in COVID-19. V trimming: 3 bases; J trimming: 8 bases; junction bases outside the gene matches: 5. The CDR3 totals 13 residues. The germline CDR1 and CDR2 sequences are LNHNV and YYDKDF (reference sequence). This clone is a singleton in its sample. Per the study methods: It was from reference gene primer amplification that nucleated cell counts were estimated. Clones were sequenced by immunoSEQ multiplex PCR, and TCRdb holds only the in-frame ones, with some missing. D and trimming were read from the DNA, whereas the V and J calls and clone size are those reported in that table. The table records roughly 110,000 clones, around 78% of them present only once.

Sequencing input: peripheral blood. The chain recombines TRBV15 with TRBJ1-1, with 8 bases identical to TRBD1. The receptor was isolated from a man aged 80 or over with COVID-19, enrolled during active disease. The CDR3 loop reads CATSSGQGSEAFF. In DNA form, the CDR3 reads TGTGCCACCAGCAGTGGACAGGGCTCAGAAGCTTTCTTT. The full variable domain, with the rest looked up from reference TRBV15 and TRBJ1-1, is DAMVIQNPRYQVTQFGKPVTLSCSQTLNHNVMYWYQQKSSQAPKLLFHYYDKDFNNEADTPDNFQSRRPNTSFCFLDIRSPGLGDTAMYLCATSSGQGSEAFFGQGTRLTVV.